One and the same sample provided the 23 T cell receptor beta chains below, sequenced in a study of cytomegalovirus exposure and HLA in healthy donors. Both 60 Vbeta primers and 13 Jbeta primers went into the PCR. Using immunoSEQ multiplex PCR, the repertoire was profiled, and TCRdb retains in-frame clones only, with some absent. The table lists hundreds of thousands of clones, around nine tenths of them singletons. Sequencing input: PBMCs. The receptors stem from a woman aged 18-29 years in good health and CMV-seronegative.

On this clone: At one end, the junction sequence differs from germline, possibly due to a read error. The sample contains more than one DNA sequence encoding this CDR3. The gene calls are TRBV30 and TRBJ1-6; D is unresolved. This CDR3 spans 17 amino acids. Per germline, CDR1 GTSNPN and CDR2 SVGIG (reference sequence). The CDR3 region has the DNA TGTGCCTGGAGTTCGCGGGGAAGCTTCTCCTATAATTCCCCCCTCCACTTT. Its translation is CAWSSRGSFSYNSPLHF.

The chain combines TRBV19 with TRBJ1-1; a possible D gene is TRBD1 (5 bases). Deletions cut 4 bases from V and 4 bases from J, with 16 bases between. The V gene's germline CDR1 is LNHDA and CDR2 SQIVND (reference sequence). The CDR3 length is 15 residues. The CDR3 nucleotides read TGTGCCAGTAGTACCCTAGTGGGGCGGTCCACTGAAGCTTTCTTT. It yields the protein CASSTLVGRSTEAFF.

The rearrangement links TRBV29-1 to TRBJ1-2; 7 bases agree with TRBD1. V was clipped by 1 base and J by 2 bases; unmatched bases: 4. Per germline, CDR1 SQVTM and CDR2 ANQGSEA. The CDR3 is 14 residues long. The CDR3 DNA reads TGCAGCGTTGAAGTCCAGGGGGTGAACTATGGCTACACCTTC. As protein: CSVEVQGVNYGYTF.

This chain joins TRBV10-3 and TRBJ2-7, with TRBD2 as a possible D gene (6 bases). The V and J ends lost 4 bases and 7 bases respectively, with 17 bases between them. This CDR3 spans 14 amino acids. Germline lookup yields CDR1 ENHRY and CDR2 SYGVKD. Written as DNA, the CDR3 is TGTGCCATCAGTGGCAGCGGGTCTAGTGGGGAGCAGTACTTC. Protein: CAISGSGSSGEQYF.

This clone was seen a few times. The V gene is TRBV6-1, the J gene TRBJ1-1; possibly TRBD1 for D (6 bases). This CDR3 is built from 15 residues. The germline V gene encodes CDR1 MNHNS and CDR2 SASEGT. V lost 0 bases and J 6 bases, leaving 14 bases between the germline ends. CDR3 in amino acids: CASSEAGGHLSEAFF. The CDR3 region has the DNA TGTGCCAGCAGTGAAGCCGGGGGGCATCTTTCTGAAGCTTTCTTT.

Concerning this clone: Only one base separates this from a far larger clonotype, so it likely reflects a read error. This sample also contains other DNA sequences that code for the same CDR3. V is TRBV5-1 and J is TRBJ2-7, with 7 bases that match TRBD1. Unmatched junction bases numbered 4, after V lost 4 bases and J lost 3 bases. Germline lookup yields CDR1 SGHRS and CDR2 YFSETQ. The length of the CDR3 is 13 residues. The CDR3 sequence: CASSEWDSYEQYF. DNA of the CDR3: TGCGCCAGCAGCGAATGGGACAGCTACGAGCAGTACTTC.

The chain uses TRBV28 and TRBJ2-4; 9 bases align to TRBD2. This CDR3 comprises 19 residues. Germline V lookup: CDR1 MDHEN, CDR2 SYDVKM. The trim removed 2 bases at V and 0 bases at J, leaving 11 bases unmatched. The CDR3 spells CASSLGLSGGLIAKNIQYF. In DNA, the CDR3 is TGTGCCAGCAGTTTAGGTCTTAGCGGGGGACTGATAGCCAAAAACATTCAGTACTTC.

This clone was counted between two and nine times. The gene calls are TRBV7-2 and TRBJ2-3; 7 bases line up with TRBD2. J gave up 4 bases and V 5 bases, and 12 bases lay outside the gene matches. Germline CDR1 reads SGHTA; CDR2 reads FQGNSA. The length of the CDR3 is 16 residues. CDR3 region: CASSPQAGWRADTQYF. CDR3 sequence (DNA): TGTGCCAGCAGCCCCCAAGCGGGGTGGCGGGCAGATACGCAGTATTTT.

V gene TRBV7-3 combines with J gene TRBJ2-7, with 7 bases matching TRBD2. CDR3 size: 13 residues. The J segment lost 6 bases and the V segment lost 5 bases, leaving 7 bases of the junction unmatched. Germline loops: CDR1 SGHTA, CDR2 FQGTGA. The DNA for the CDR3 is TGTGCCAGCAGCCAGAGGGGAGGGGCCGAGCAGTACTTC. Its translation is CASSQRGGAEQYF. Variable domain in full (rest from reference TRBV7-3 and TRBJ2-7): GAGVSQTPSNKVTEKGKYVELRCDPISGHTALYWYRQSLGQGPEFLIYFQGTGAADDSGLPNDRFFAVRPEGSVSTLKIQRTERGDSAVYLCASSQRGGAEQYFGPGTRLTVT.

The chain employs TRBV7-6 and TRBJ1-1; D gene uncertain. Germline CDR1 SGHVS, CDR2 FNYEAQ. This CDR3 spans 16 amino acids. V shed 5 bases and J shed 0 bases, with 16 bases lying between them. CDR3 sequence reads: CASSATPILLNTEAFF. CDR3 DNA: TGTGCCAGCAGCGCTACCCCGATCCTTTTGAACACTGAAGCTTTCTTT.

Here the CDR3 reads CASSPGVGTDTQYF. CDR3 in DNA: TGTGCCAGCAGCCCCGGGGTCGGCACAGATACGCAGTATTTT. The chain is built from TRBV7-9 and TRBJ2-3; weak D call: TRBD2 (5 bases). Germline V gene lookup returns CDR1 SEHNR and CDR2 FQNEAQ (reference sequence). Trimming took off 5 bases at V and 1 base at J, with 10 bases between the two ends. This CDR3 is built from 14 residues.

The chain carries TRBV2 and TRBJ1-1; 10 bases match TRBD1. V lost 8 bases, J lost 3 bases, and 6 bases stayed unmatched. This CDR3 comprises 14 residues. CDR1 is SNHLY, CDR2 FYNNEI, per germline. CDR3 sequence reads: CASGRDRGYTEAFF. CDR3 in DNA: TGTGCCAGCGGGCGGGACAGGGGCTACACTGAAGCTTTCTTT.

V gene TRBV9 combines with J gene TRBJ1-1, with D perhaps matching TRBD1 (6 bases). CDR3 length: 15 residues. Between the trimmed V and J ends, which lost 1 base and 5 bases, there was a span of 15 bases. Germline-derived CDR1 and CDR2 are SGDLS and YYNGEE. The CDR3 coding sequence is TGTGCCAGCAGCGTAACTCCGGGAGGGGGAACTGAAGCTTTCTTT. This gives the protein CASSVTPGGGTEAFF.

The J gene is TRBJ2-7, the V gene TRBV30, with TRBD1 as a possible D gene (6 bases). CDR3 length equals 14 residues. Between the trimmed V and J ends, which lost 2 bases and 2 bases, there was a span of 13 bases. Per germline, CDR1 GTSNPN and CDR2 SVGIG (reference sequence). The CDR3 sequence is CAWSSDSLTYEQYF. CDR3 in DNA: TGTGCCTGGAGTTCGGACAGTCTTACCTACGAGCAGTACTTC. Full variable domain (remainder filled in from reference TRBV30 and TRBJ2-7): SQTIHQWPATLVQPVGSPLSLECTVEGTSNPNLYWYRQAAGRGLQLLFYSVGIGQISSEVPQNLSASRPQDRQFILSSKKLLLSDSGFYLCAWSSDSLTYEQYFGPGTRLTVT.

The chain is built from TRBV25-1 and TRBJ1-1; no clear D. The CDR3 runs to 16 residues. The germline gives CDR1 MGHDK, CDR2 SYGVNS. The V and J ends lost 3 bases and 4 bases respectively, with 18 bases between them. CDR3 loop: CASSELRTSGGTEAFF. CDR3 coding DNA: TGTGCCAGCAGTGAGCTACGGACTTCGGGTGGCACTGAAGCTTTCTTT.

In this sample, this clone turned up a few times. The chain uses TRBV4-1 and TRBJ1-1, with no clear D. Trimming removed 1 base at V and 6 bases at J, with 12 bases between. Germline loops: CDR1 MGHRA, CDR2 YSYEKL. The CDR3 totals 14 residues. The CDR3 DNA follows: TGCGCCAGCAGCCAAGCTGGGATGGGAGCTGAAGCTTTCTTT. Its protein is CASSQAGMGAEAFF.

The genes are TRBV13 and TRBJ1-6; 12 bases match TRBD1. This CDR3 region has 15 residues. Looked up from germline, CDR1 is PRHDT and CDR2 is FYEKMQ (reference sequence). Germline trimming cut 4 bases from V and 8 bases from J; bases unmatched to any gene: 3. The CDR3 DNA reads as TGTGCCAGCAGCTCCGGGACAGGGGGCGATTCACCCCTCCACTTT. Translation gives CASSSGTGGDSPLHF.

This clone was recorded once. The genes are TRBV19 and TRBJ1-1, with D perhaps matching TRBD1 (5 bases). CDR1 and CDR2 (germline): LNHDA, SQIVND (reference sequence). There are 17 residues in the CDR3. V lost 6 bases and J lost 1, with 21 bases in between. Here the CDR3 reads CASSKAGGTIGNTEAFF. Written as DNA, the CDR3 is TGTGCCAGTAGCAAAGCGGGTGGGACTATCGGGAACACTGAAGCTTTCTTT. The variable domain in full, completed from reference TRBV19 and TRBJ1-1, reads DGGITQSPKYLFRKEGQNVTLSCEQNLNHDAMYWYRQDPGQGLRLIYYSQIVNDFQKGDIAEGYSVSREKKESFPLTVTSAQKNPTAFYLCASSKAGGTIGNTEAFFGQGTRLTVV.

The gene calls are TRBV7-6 and TRBJ1-1; unclear D gene. There are 14 residues in the CDR3. Between the trimmed V and J ends, which lost 0 bases and 4 bases, there was a span of 9 bases. Per the germline V gene, CDR1 is SGHVS and CDR2 is FNYEAQ. In DNA, the CDR3 is TGTGCCAGCAGCTTAGCGTTGTCGGGCACTGAAGCTTTCTTT. Protein product: CASSLALSGTEAFF.

As concerns this clone: This same CDR3 is encoded by further DNA sequences in the sample. The rearrangement links TRBV9 to TRBJ2-3; D perhaps matches TRBD1 (6 bases). The germline V and J ends were trimmed by 3 bases and 3 bases, with 8 bases remaining between them. Germline V gives CDR1 SGDLS, CDR2 YYNGEE. The CDR3 spans 13 residues. The CDR3 is CASSGGGTDTQYF. Written as DNA, the CDR3 is TGTGCCAGCAGCGGAGGGGGAACAGATACGCAGTATTTT.

This chain connects TRBV13 to TRBJ2-5; D perhaps matches TRBD1 (6 bases). The CDR3 consists of 15 residues. Germline-derived CDR1 and CDR2 are PRHDT and FYEKMQ (reference sequence). With 8 bases removed from V and 1 base from J, the gap between germline ends came to 17 bases. The CDR3 loop reads CASGTTGTPQETQYF. Here the CDR3 DNA reads TGTGCCAGCGGAACTACCGGGACACCCCAAGAGACCCAGTACTTC.

V gene TRBV19 combines with J gene TRBJ2-7; D may be TRBD1 (5 bases). This CDR3 is built from 14 residues. Germline V gives CDR1 LNHDA, CDR2 SQIVND (reference sequence). Trimming took off 5 bases at V and 4 bases at J, with 15 bases between the two ends. The CDR3 bases are TGTGCCAGTAGTCCATATACTGGGGCGTACGAGCAGTACTTC. Translation: CASSPYTGAYEQYF.

The chain is built from TRBV5-1 and TRBJ1-2; D might be TRBD1 (6 bases). V was pared by 5 bases and J by 4 bases, with 12 bases between. The CDR3 runs to 13 residues. The germline V gene encodes CDR1 SGHRS and CDR2 YFSETQ. CDR3 coding DNA: TGCGCCAGCAGACGACAGGACCTCTATGGCTACACCTTC. This sequence encodes CASRRQDLYGYTF.